This T cell receptor beta chain came from a study of tumor and adjacent non-tumor tissue in lung cancer. About this clonotype itself: As yet, its antigen is unknown. A read error may account for a junction end that differs from germline.

RNA was extracted from bulk tissue without any cell sorting. This non-tumor lung sample came from over 3 cm beyond the tumor edge. Newly diagnosed lung cancer patients had thoracic surgery in China, August–November 2014, without prior chemotherapy. The CDR3 totals 16 residues. Regarding the study as a whole: Shorter survival was associated with higher TCR diversity in tumors.

TCRbeta libraries were built with three rounds of nested PCR, modified from ARM-PCR. TCRdb fed the multiplex PCR reads into MiXCR, producing one record per CDR3 protein. The sample records approximately 90,000 distinct CDR3 sequences, 75% to 85% being singletons. Sequenced material: distant non-tumor lung tissue. The gene calls are TRBV12-3 or TRBV12-4 and TRBJ2-3; D perhaps matches TRBD2 (6 bases). The receptor's source is a woman aged 45-65 years with non-small cell lung cancer. CDR3 sequence: CASSLVRTGVVDTQYF. CDR3 bases: TGTGCCAGCAGTTTAGTGCGTACGGGAGTGGTAGATACGCAGTACTTT.